Listed below are T cell receptor beta chains from one sample, sequenced in a study of T-cell reconstitution after alpha-beta-depleted transplantation in children. Via MiXCR, TCRdb re-called the PCR reads, giving one row per CDR3 protein. This sample yields approximately 400,000 distinct CDR3 sequences, of which roughly 11% are seen a single time; roughly 5.1% belongs to the top ten. Material: PBMCs from the stem cell graft donor, obtained from the stem cell graft. The receptor set was obtained from a human donor who donated a stem cell graft to a child with acute myeloid leukemia. Each CDR3 is given with its conserved first and last residue. Each record gives: V gene, D gene, CDR3 length, clone size, J gene, CDR3 DNA, CDR3 protein. D genes are given only for firm matches. Size values are once, few and many counts, or a class for expanded clones, and some rows have none.

TRBV20-1	.	15	.	TRBJ2-1	TGCAGTGCTAGAGACCCGGACTGGGGATACAATGAGCAGTTCTTC	CSARDPDWGYNEQFF
TRBV5-6	.	15	many	TRBJ2-6	TGTGCCAGCAGCTTGACGGACTCTGGGGCCAACGTCCTGACTTTC	CASSLTDSGANVLTF
TRBV19	TRBD1	14	.	TRBJ2-5	TGTGCCAGTAGTATTGAGGGGGCGTATGAGACCCAGTACTTC	CASSIEGAYETQYF
TRBV5-5	.	14	.	TRBJ1-4	TGTGCCAGCAGCTTGGCTCAGGGCCATGAAAAACTGTTTTTT	CASSLAQGHEKLFF
TRBV5-1	.	15	.	TRBJ2-2	TGCGCCAGCAGCTTGGATGTGGGGAACAGCGGGGAGCTGTTTTTT	CASSLDVGNSGELFF
TRBV7-2	.	13	many	TRBJ2-1	TGTGCCAGCAGCTTAGGGGCTCAAAATGAGCAGTTCTTC	CASSLGAQNEQFF
TRBV5-1	.	16	few	TRBJ2-7	TGCGCCAGCAGCTTGGCCAGGGACACCGACTCCTACGAGCAGTACTTC	CASSLARDTDSYEQYF
TRBV5-1	.	14	few	TRBJ2-3	TGCGCCAGCAGCTGGACCTCTAGCACAGATACGCAGTATTTT	CASSWTSSTDTQYF
TRBV7-8	.	14	.	TRBJ2-2	TGTGCCAGCAGCTTTGCGGGCTCCTCAAGGGAGCTGTTTTTT	CASSFAGSSRELFF
TRBV18	.	14	.	TRBJ2-5	TGTGCCAGCTCACCACCTGCAGAGCAAGAGACCCAGTACTTC	CASSPPAEQETQYF
TRBV11-1	TRBD2	21	few	TRBJ2-1	TGTGCCAGCAGCCCCATGCTTCGGTCGGGAGAGCTAGCGGGAGGGCCGTATGAGCAGTTCTTC	CASSPMLRSGELAGGPYEQFF
TRBV5-1	.	16	few	TRBJ2-1	TGCGCCAGCAGCTTGGAGCCTAGGGCCGGGAACAATGAGCAGTTCTTC	CASSLEPRAGNNEQFF
TRBV9	.	13	many	TRBJ2-3	TGTGCCAGCAGCCCAGGACGACAAGATACGCAGTATTTT	CASSPGRQDTQYF
TRBV29-1	TRBD1	13	many	TRBJ2-7	TGCAGCGTCATAGGGACAGGAGGCTACGAGCAGTACTTC	CSVIGTGGYEQYF
TRBV11-1	TRBD1	17	few	TRBJ2-7	TGTGCCAGCAGCTTAATGGGTTTGGGACAGAGCACGTCCGAGCAGTACTTC	CASSLMGLGQSTSEQYF
TRBV6-5	.	14	few	TRBJ2-5	TGTGCCAGCAGTTTCTTTATGGGGGACGAGACCCAGTACTTC	CASSFFMGDETQYF
TRBV14	.	13	.	TRBJ2-4	TGTGCCAGCAGCCAACTCGACAAAAACATTCAGTACTTC	CASSQLDKNIQYF
TRBV20-1	TRBD2	16	.	TRBJ2-1	TGCAGTGCTGGGGGTACTAGCGGGGCGATCTACAATGAGCAGTTCTTC	CSAGGTSGAIYNEQFF
TRBV6-5	TRBD1	14	.	TRBJ2-4	TGTGCCAGCAGTTACGGGGCAGGGGGAAACAGTCAGTACTTC	CASSYGAGGNSQYF
TRBV5-1	.	14	.	TRBJ2-7	TGCGCCAGCAGCTCTGGGACATACTCCTACGAGCAGTACTTC	CASSSGTYSYEQYF
TRBV5-8	.	12	many	TRBJ2-1	TGTGCCAGCTTGGATAGCAGCAATGAGCAGTTCTTC	CASLDSSNEQFF
TRBV29-1	.	15	.	TRBJ2-5	TGCAGCGTTGAGGGCCCTCGGACAGCCCAAGAGACCCAGTACTTC	CSVEGPRTAQETQYF
TRBV13	.	14	few	TRBJ2-7	TGTGCCAGCAGCCCCCGGACCCACTCCTACGAGCAGTACTTC	CASSPRTHSYEQYF
TRBV7-9	.	14	few	TRBJ1-6	TGTGCCAGCAGCCGGACGGAAAATAATTCACCCCTCCACTTT	CASSRTENNSPLHF
TRBV5-5	TRBD2	17	many	TRBJ2-5	TGTGCCAGCAGCTCTACGTATTCACTAGCGGGTTCGGAGACCCAGTACTTC	CASSSTYSLAGSETQYF
TRBV20-1	.	15	.	TRBJ1-5	TGCTGTGCTAGTCGGCAGGGTGGGAGCAATCAGCCCCAGCATTTT	CCASRQGGSNQPQHF
TRBV5-1	.	13	.	TRBJ2-4	TGCGCCAGCAGCTTTCGGGGGATCCCCACAAGTTACTTC	CASSFRGIPTSYF
TRBV29-1	.	15	few	TRBJ2-3	TGCAGCGTCGGGGGCGACTCCTCGGAAACAGATACGCAGTATTTT	CSVGGDSSETDTQYF
TRBV29-1	TRBD1	17	few	TRBJ2-3	TGCAGCGTTGAAGATGGAGGAGGGACAGGGGTAGCAGATACGCAGTATTTT	CSVEDGGGTGVADTQYF
TRBV20-1	TRBD2	14	many	TRBJ2-7	TGCAGTGCTTCTGGGACTAGCGGGAACTACGAGCAGTACTTC	CSASGTSGNYEQYF
TRBV29-1	.	15	few	TRBJ1-3	TGCAGCGTTGAAGATAAGGGGGGCTCTGGAAACACCATATATTTT	CSVEDKGGSGNTIYF
TRBV6-5	.	13	.	TRBJ2-3	TGTGCCAGCAGTTACCATAGTGCAGATACGCAGTATTTT	CASSYHSADTQYF
TRBV5-1	TRBD2	15	few	TRBJ2-1	TGCGCCAGCAGCCAGGGACTAGCCCTCTACAATGAGCAGTTCTTC	CASSQGLALYNEQFF